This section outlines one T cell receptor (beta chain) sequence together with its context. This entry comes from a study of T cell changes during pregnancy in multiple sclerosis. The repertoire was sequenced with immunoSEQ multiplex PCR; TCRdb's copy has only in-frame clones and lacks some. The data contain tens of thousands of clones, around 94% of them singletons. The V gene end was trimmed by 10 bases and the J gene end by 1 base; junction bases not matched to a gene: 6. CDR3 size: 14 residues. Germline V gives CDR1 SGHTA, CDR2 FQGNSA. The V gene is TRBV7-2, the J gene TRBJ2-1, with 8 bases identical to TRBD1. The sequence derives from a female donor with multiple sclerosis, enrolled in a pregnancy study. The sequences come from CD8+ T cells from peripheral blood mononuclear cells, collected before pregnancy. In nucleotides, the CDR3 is TGTGCCACTGCTAGACAGGGGTCCTACAATGAGCAGTTCTTC. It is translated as CATARQGSYNEQFF.